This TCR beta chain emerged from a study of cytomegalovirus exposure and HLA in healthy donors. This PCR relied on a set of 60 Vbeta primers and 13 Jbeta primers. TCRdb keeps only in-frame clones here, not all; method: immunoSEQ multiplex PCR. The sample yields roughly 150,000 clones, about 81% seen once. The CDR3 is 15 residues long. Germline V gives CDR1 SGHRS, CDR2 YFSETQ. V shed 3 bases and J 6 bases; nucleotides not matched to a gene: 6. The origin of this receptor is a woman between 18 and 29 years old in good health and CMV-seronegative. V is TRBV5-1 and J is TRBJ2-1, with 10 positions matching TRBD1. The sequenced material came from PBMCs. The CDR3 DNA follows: TGCGCCAGCAGCTCTTCCGGGACAGGGGTCAATGAGCAGTTCTTC. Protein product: CASSSSGTGVNEQFF. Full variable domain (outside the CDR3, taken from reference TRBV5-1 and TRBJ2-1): KAGVTQTPRYLIKTRGQQVTLSCSPISGHRSVSWYQQTPGQGLQFLFEYFSETQRNKGNFPGRFSGRQFSNSRSEMNVSTLELGDSALYLCASSSSGTGVNEQFFGPGTRLTVL.